The T cell receptor beta chain described here comes from a study of cytomegalovirus exposure and HLA in healthy donors. Trimming took 7 bases from V and 4 from J; bases not matched to a gene: 8. The CDR3 runs to 14 residues. The germline V gene has CDR1 MNHNS and CDR2 SASEGT. Produced via immunoSEQ multiplex PCR; TCRdb's table is partial and in-frame only. The repertoire holds fewer than 200,000 clones, with approximately 96% as singletons. The rearrangement uses TRBV6-1 and TRBJ2-3, with 7 bases identical to TRBD2. This TCR was sampled from a woman in her late teens or twenties in good health and CMV-seronegative. Sequencing was done on a sample of PBMCs. The CDR3 spells CASNLVAGADTQYF. The CDR3 DNA reads as TGTGCCAGCAATTTGGTAGCGGGCGCAGATACGCAGTATTTT.